This paragraph reports one TCR beta chain. Its antigen is not identified. Germline assignment: CDR1 SGHDT and CDR2 YYEEEE. The CDR3 is made up of 14 amino acids. Unmatched junction bases numbered 9, after V lost 3 bases and J lost 7 bases. Each donor was nominally healthy when sampled (though unrecorded immune exposures were likely). The data belong to a study of cytomegalovirus exposure and HLA in healthy donors. At the level of the study: As released early, the data held about 85 million unique TCRs from HLA-typed donors.

The PCR had 60 Vbeta and 13 Jbeta primers. Generated by immunoSEQ multiplex PCR, the TCRdb table keeps only in-frame clones and is missing some. The table shows about 190,000 clones, with about four fifths occurring only once. Findings and limits, study-wide: A link between a missense DCLRE1C variant and TCR beta V- and J-gene trimming emerged from a later analysis. Most TCR sequences proved rare, with some public TCRs found in many donors.

The chain links TRBV5-6 to TRBJ2-7; 8 positions match TRBD2. Sequenced input: PBMCs. The source is a woman aged 40 to 55 in good health and CMV-seronegative. CDR3 protein: CASSSPGLGMEQYV. CDR3 sequence (DNA): TGTGCCAGCAGCTCGCCGGGACTAGGCATGGAGCAGTACGTC.